The 31 T cell receptor beta chains below all came from one sample that was sequenced in a study of blood T cell repertoires in COVID-19. Repertoires were generated with immunoSEQ multiplex PCR, while TCRdb's copy carries only in-frame clones and drops some. The sample shows 220,000 or so clones, about 82% of them seen only once. The sample comprised PBMCs or T cells enriched from blood (not recorded which). The receptors come from a woman aged 45 to 65 who had recovered from COVID-19.

This clone has at least ten counts. The chain employs TRBV28 and TRBJ1-5, with 12 bases aligning to TRBD1. V dropped 6 bases and J dropped 1; count of bases not matched to a gene: 7. The CDR3 spans 17 residues. Germline CDR1 reads MDHEN; CDR2 reads SYDVKM. The CDR3, as DNA: TGTGCCAGCAGCCGAGGGACAGGGGGCGGCAGCAATCAGCCCCAGCATTTT. This translates into CASSRGTGGGSNQPQHF.

The CDR3 spells CASSWGTSMDTQYF. In nucleotides, the CDR3 is TGCGCCAGCAGCTGGGGGACTAGCATGGACACGCAGTATTTT. The rearrangement joins TRBV5-1 to TRBJ2-3, with TRBD2 identical over 9 bases. The CDR3 loop spans 14 amino acids. The V and J ends lost 3 bases and 9 bases, in that order; junction bases with no gene match: 8. CDR1 is SGHRS and CDR2 is YFSETQ in the germline V gene.

This rearrangement joins TRBV5-1 to TRBJ2-7; 13 nucleotides agree with TRBD2. After removal of 4 bases from V and 7 bases from J, the junction contained 11 bases not matched to a gene. This CDR3 contains 16 residues. CDR1 and CDR2 (germline): SGHRS, YFSETQ. The CDR3 loop reads CASSLPGTSGVREQYF. As DNA, the CDR3 is TGCGCCAGCAGCCTCCCCGGGACTAGCGGGGTTCGAGAGCAGTACTTC.

V usage is TRBV11-3 and J usage is TRBJ2-7; tentatively, D is TRBD2 (7 bases). CDR3 length equals 18 residues. The ends were cut back, 4 bases at V and 4 bases at J, with 26 bases in the middle. CDR1 is SGHNT, CDR2 YENEEA, per germline. The CDR3 here is CASSSQEFRGGTLYEQYF. In DNA form, the CDR3 reads TGTGCCAGCAGCTCCCAGGAGTTTAGGGGGGGAACACTTTACGAGCAGTACTTC.

As to this clone: This CDR3 is also generated by other DNA sequences in the sample. The rearrangement joins TRBV4-1 to TRBJ1-4, with D tentatively TRBD1 (5 bases). The CDR3 length is 13 residues. Germline CDR1 and CDR2: MGHRA and YSYEKL. Trimming cost V 1 base and J 8 bases, with 8 bases left between them. CDR3 nucleotides: TGCGCCAGCAGCCAAGTTCGGGGGGAAAAACTGTTTTTT. Its protein is CASSQVRGEKLFF.

In this sample, this clone turned up once. This chain uses TRBV9 with TRBJ1-1, with a possible D match to TRBD1 (6 bases). Trimming pared 0 bases from V and 4 bases from J, leaving 13 bases between. The germline V gene encodes CDR1 SGDLS and CDR2 YYNGEE. CDR3 length: 15 amino acids. This chain's CDR3 is CASSVGGGGSTEAFF. CDR3 in DNA: TGTGCCAGCAGCGTAGGGGGAGGGGGAAGCACTGAAGCTTTCTTT.

This rearrangement joins TRBV5-1 to TRBJ1-1; 7 bases line up with TRBD1. The CDR3 contains 14 residues. Germline loops: CDR1 SGHRS, CDR2 YFSETQ. The junction had 7 bases not matched to a gene; V was cut back by 4 bases and J by 4 bases. The CDR3: CASSRGGTATEAFF. DNA of the CDR3: TGCGCCAGCAGCAGGGGCGGGACAGCCACTGAAGCTTTCTTT.

The chain is built from TRBV7-2 and TRBJ2-7; 11 bases are shared with TRBD1. The CDR3 covers 15 residues. V was pared by 5 bases and J by 2 bases, with 5 bases of the junction left unmatched. Germline loops: CDR1 SGHTA, CDR2 FQGNSA. The CDR3 nucleotides are TGTGCCAGCAGCCCGACGGACAGGGGGCCCTACGAGCAGTACTTC. As protein: CASSPTDRGPYEQYF.

This chain connects TRBV10-3 to TRBJ1-1, with 9 bases identical to TRBD1. The CDR3 is made up of 15 amino acids. CDR1 is ENHRY and CDR2 is SYGVKD in the germline V gene. The junction had 7 bases not matched to a gene; V was cut back by 4 bases and J by 4 bases. CDR3 sequence (DNA): TGTGCCATCAGTGGAGGGGGACAGGGAGCCACTGAAGCTTTCTTT. This gives the protein CAISGGGQGATEAFF.

The chain joins TRBV7-3 to TRBJ1-1; TRBD1 is a possible D gene (5 bases). V lost 3 bases, J lost 7 bases, and 9 bases lay in between. CDR3 size: 12 residues. The germline CDR1 and CDR2 sequences are SGHTA and FQGTGA. The CDR3: CASSFRGGEAFF. CDR3 nucleotides: TGTGCCAGCAGCTTCCGGGGGGGTGAAGCTTTCTTT.

The chain joins TRBV30 to TRBJ2-7; 7 bases align to TRBD1. The germline CDR1 and CDR2 sequences are GTSNPN and SVGIG (reference sequence). V trimming: 2 bases; J trimming: 2 bases; junction bases outside the gene matches: 9. The CDR3 covers 15 residues. The CDR3 DNA is TGTGCCTGGAGTTTCCCGACAGGGATCGCCTACGAGCAGTACTTC. It is translated as CAWSFPTGIAYEQYF.

DNA for the CDR3: TGTGCCAGTAGTATGGGTGGGAGTCTCCCCAATGAGCAGTTCTTC. It codes for CASSMGGSLPNEQFF. V usage is TRBV19 and J usage is TRBJ2-1; tentative D call: TRBD2 (5 bases). Germline CDR1 is LNHDA and CDR2 is SQIVND (reference sequence). The CDR3 consists of 15 residues. V dropped 3 bases and J dropped 6 bases, with 15 bases sitting between them.

The chain links TRBV6-6 to TRBJ2-2; 9 bases fit TRBD2. Germline CDR1 reads MNHNY; CDR2 reads SVGAGI (reference sequence). V lost 2 bases and J lost 5; bases outside the gene matches: 6. CDR3 length equals 16 residues. The CDR3 bases are TGTGCCAGCAGTTACGGTAGCGGGAGACGTACCGGGGAGCTGTTTTTT. It encodes CASSYGSGRRTGELFF.

The V call is TRBV29-1, the J call TRBJ2-1, with 8 nucleotides matching TRBD1. Trimming removed 4 bases from V and 7 bases from J; junction bases left unmatched: 3. The CDR3 sequence is 12 residues long. Germline V CDR1 and CDR2: SQVTM, ANQGSEA. CDR3 residues: CSVGDRQNEQFF. The CDR3 DNA sequence: TGCAGCGTTGGGGACAGGCAGAATGAGCAGTTCTTC.

The rearrangement links TRBV24-1 to TRBJ2-5, with a tentative D call TRBD2 (6 bases). The CDR3 runs to 14 residues. V was trimmed by 5 bases and J by 3 bases, leaving 12 bases between them. Germline CDR1 is KGHDR and CDR2 is SFDVKD. The DNA for the CDR3 is TGTGCCACCAGTGCCGGCGGGGAGGAAGAGACCCAGTACTTC. Translating gives CATSAGGEEETQYF.

The chain joins TRBV6-2 or TRBV6-3 to TRBJ1-1; D might be TRBD1 (6 bases). Trimming cost V 0 bases and J 1 base, with 15 bases left between them. CDR3 length: 17 amino acids. Germline-derived CDR1 and CDR2 are MNHEY and SVGEGT. The CDR3 sequence is CASSYSRGAPRNTEAFF. CDR3 nucleotides: TGTGCCAGCAGTTACTCTCGGGGGGCTCCTAGGAACACTGAAGCTTTCTTT.

The V gene is TRBV5-1, the J gene TRBJ1-4; D is possibly TRBD1 (6 bases). Germline-derived CDR1 and CDR2 are SGHRS and YFSETQ. There are 14 residues in the CDR3. V lost 4 bases and J lost 4, with 11 bases in between. CDR3 region: CASSLRTDNEKLFF. DNA of the CDR3: TGCGCCAGCAGCCTTCGGACAGATAATGAAAAACTGTTTTTT.

V gene TRBV9 combines with J gene TRBJ2-5, with 11 bases aligning to TRBD2. V lost 6 bases to trimming and J lost 5 bases; unmatched junction nucleotides: 9. The length of the CDR3 is 15 residues. Germline CDR1 and CDR2: SGDLS and YYNGEE. CDR3 sequence reads: CASTVAGGPWETQYF. CDR3 DNA: TGTGCCAGCACTGTAGCGGGAGGGCCCTGGGAGACCCAGTACTTC.

This chain joins TRBV12-3 or TRBV12-4 and TRBJ1-6; D remains unclear. Trimming left V 5 bases short and J 7 bases short, with 9 bases between. The CDR3 contains 13 residues. This CDR3 reads CASSGPGNSPLHF. CDR3 bases: TGTGCCAGCAGTGGCCCAGGAAATTCACCCCTCCACTTT.

This clone was observed a handful of times. This chain links TRBV9 with TRBJ2-7; tentatively, D is TRBD1 (5 bases). Trimming cost V 0 bases and J 2 bases, with 12 bases left between them. The V gene's germline CDR1 is SGDLS and CDR2 YYNGEE. This CDR3 contains 15 residues. The chain's CDR3 is CASSVDGAATYEQYF. The CDR3 DNA follows: TGTGCCAGCAGCGTAGATGGGGCAGCGACCTACGAGCAGTACTTC. The entire variable domain, with the rest obtained from reference TRBV9 and TRBJ2-7, is as follows: DSGVTQTPKHLITATGQRVTLRCSPRSGDLSVYWYQQSLDQGLQFLIQYYNGEERAKGNILERFSAQQFPDLHSELNLSSLELGDSALYFCASSVDGAATYEQYFGPGTRLTVT.

The chain has TRBV7-2 and TRBJ1-1, with 7 positions matching TRBD1. The germline gives CDR1 SGHTA, CDR2 FQGNSA. This CDR3 contains 15 residues. Trimming took 5 bases from V and 4 from J; bases not matched to a gene: 10. The CDR3 region is CASSPRQGLGTEAFF. The CDR3 DNA reads as TGTGCCAGCAGCCCCCGACAGGGACTTGGCACTGAAGCTTTCTTT.

The CDR3 is CASSVAGRGTYGYTF. The CDR3 bases are TGTGCCAGCAGCGTAGCAGGCAGGGGTACCTATGGCTACACCTTC. The V gene is TRBV9, the J gene TRBJ1-2; a weak D match, TRBD1 (6 bases). Deletions cut 0 bases from V and 4 bases from J, with 13 bases between. Germline V gene data show CDR1 as SGDLS and CDR2 as YYNGEE. The CDR3 consists of 15 residues.

The chain joins TRBV4-1 to TRBJ2-2; 12 bases agree with TRBD2. The CDR3 is 17 amino acids. Trimming cost V 1 base and J 0 bases; bases outside gene matches: 0. Germline assignment: CDR1 MGHRA and CDR2 YSYEKL. The CDR3 sequence: CASSQASGGANTGELFF. The DNA of the CDR3 is TGCGCCAGCAGCCAAGCTAGCGGGGGGGCGAACACCGGGGAGCTGTTTTTT.

The rearrangement joins TRBV9 to TRBJ2-1; 10 bases are a match to TRBD2. Losses at the gene ends were 4 bases for V and 3 bases for J; bases not matched to a gene: 7. The CDR3 extends over 16 amino acids. CDR1 is SGDLS, CDR2 YYNGEE, per germline. The CDR3 protein is CASSSRTSGHYNEQFF. The DNA of the CDR3 is TGTGCCAGCAGCTCCCGGACTAGCGGACACTACAATGAGCAGTTCTTC.

This clone was counted only a few times. The J gene is TRBJ1-3, the V gene TRBV27, with unresolved D. The CDR3 sequence is 15 residues long. Germline V gene lookup returns CDR1 MNHEY and CDR2 SMNVEV (reference sequence). Deletions cut 5 bases from V and 0 bases from J, with 11 bases between. CDR3 nucleotide sequence: TGTGCCAGCAGTCCCGGGGTCCGCTCTGGAAACACCATATATTTT. This gives the protein CASSPGVRSGNTIYF.

This clone appeared a single time. V gene TRBV29-1 combines with J gene TRBJ1-2; a weak D match, TRBD1 (6 bases). The CDR3 extends over 12 amino acids. Germline lookup yields CDR1 SQVTM and CDR2 ANQGSEA. V was pared by 6 bases and J by 7 bases, with 15 bases between. The CDR3 loop is CSVVMTGSGYTF. CDR3 DNA: TGCAGCGTGGTCATGACAGGTTCTGGCTACACCTTC.

The V call is TRBV4-2, the J call TRBJ2-1, with 12 bases fitting TRBD2. The length of the CDR3 is 17 residues. J lost 4 bases, V lost 2 bases, and 6 bases had no gene match. Germline-derived CDR1 and CDR2 are LGHNA and YNFKEQ. CDR3 protein: CASSQQLAGGLYNEQFF. CDR3 nucleotide sequence: TGTGCCAGCAGCCAACAACTAGCGGGAGGACTATACAATGAGCAGTTCTTC.

The count of this clone is one. This chain joins TRBV7-9 and TRBJ2-1, with 13 bases aligning to TRBD2. Germline loops: CDR1 SEHNR, CDR2 FQNEAQ (reference sequence). Germline trimming cut 5 bases from V and 6 bases from J; bases unmatched to any gene: 4. The CDR3 is made up of 15 amino acids. CDR3 sequence (DNA): TGTGCCAGCAGCCTAAGACTAGCGGGAGGCAATGAGCAGTTCTTC. As protein: CASSLRLAGGNEQFF. The complete variable domain, with remaining parts taken from reference TRBV7-9 and TRBJ2-1, reads DTGVSQNPRHKITKRGQNVTFRCDPISEHNRLYWYRQTLGQGPEFLTYFQNEAQLEKSRLLSDRFSAERPKGSFSTLEIQRTEQGDSAMYLCASSLRLAGGNEQFFGPGTRLTVL.

The V gene is TRBV11-1, the J gene TRBJ2-3, with D unresolved. The CDR3 spans 13 residues. Germline V gives CDR1 SGHAT, CDR2 FQDESV (reference sequence). V lost 1 base to trimming and J lost 6 bases, with 8 bases between them. The CDR3 here is CASSLEYQDTQYF. The DNA for the CDR3 is TGTGCCAGCAGCTTAGAGTATCAGGATACGCAGTATTTT.

This clone has just one count. The V and J genes are TRBV5-1 and TRBJ2-1; possibly TRBD1 for D (5 bases). This CDR3 is built from 13 residues. Germline V gives CDR1 SGHRS, CDR2 YFSETQ. V lost 4 bases, J lost 10 bases, and 15 bases lay in between. Written as DNA, the CDR3 is TGCGCCAGCAGCCCGGATTGGGGCTGGGAGCAGTTCTTC. Translated: CASSPDWGWEQFF.

This clone was recorded once. The chain carries TRBV5-1 and TRBJ1-6, with 8 bases aligning to TRBD1. The CDR3 contains 15 residues. CDR1 and CDR2 (germline): SGHRS, YFSETQ. Unmatched junction bases numbered 7, after V lost 3 bases and J lost 8 bases. CDR3 nucleotides: TGCGCCAGCAGCTCGACAGGGGCGGGGTATTCACCCCTCCACTTT. It yields the protein CASSSTGAGYSPLHF.